This paragraph reports one TCR beta chain. Its antigen is not identified. These data originate in a study of T cell responses to AZD1222 COVID-19 vaccine. Broader study findings: Baseline serostatus was positive in only a handful of AZD1222 recipients.

Method: immunoSEQ multiplex PCR; TCRdb's copy keeps in-frame clones and lacks some. The sample holds 150,000 to 200,000 clones, 80% to 95% seen once. Germline CDR1 is SGHRS and CDR2 is YFSETQ. V shed 6 bases and J shed 3 bases, with 15 bases lying between them. The length of the CDR3 is 15 residues. This sample comprised peripheral blood, obtained 28 days after the second AZD1222 dose. V is TRBV5-1 and J is TRBJ2-2, with a possible D match to TRBD1 (5 bases). The sequence was collected from an adult who received the AZD1222 COVID-19 vaccine. DNA of the CDR3: TGCGCCAGCACCTCCACCGGACAATACACCGGGGAGCTGTTTTTT. The encoded protein is CASTSTGQYTGELFF.